This T cell receptor (beta chain) emerged from a study of blood T cells in healthy people across ages. Overall study findings and caveats: Estimates drawn from one million T cells were deemed to understate diversity.

A J-beta primer mix and a sample-barcoded 5' primer were used in a second PCR of roughly 7 to 12 cycles. TCRdb ran MiXCR on the 5' RACE reads and lists one entry per CDR3 protein. Of over 300,000 distinct CDR3 sequences listed, 45% to 65% are singletons. A note on this clonotype: Its specificity is not known. This could be a read error, since a much larger clone is one nucleotide away.

Trimming took off 2 bases at V and 10 bases at J, with 13 bases between the two ends. This CDR3 contains 12 residues. In germline, CDR1 is SGHRS, CDR2 YFSETQ. The TCR sequence derives from a man between 60 and 75 years old in good health. Sequencing was done on a sample of blood. The chain combines TRBV5-1 with TRBJ2-7; D gene ambiguous. The chain's CDR3 is CASSFGSNTQYF. The CDR3, as DNA: TGCGCCAGCAGCTTCGGATCGAACACTCAGTACTTC.